Presented here are 12 T cell receptor beta chains from one specimen sequenced in a study of T cell repertoires in cytomegalovirus infection. The antigens for these receptors are not known. TCRdb used MiXCR to reprocess the reads, holding one entry per CDR3 protein. The sample contains more than 300,000 distinct CDR3 sequences, nearly 35% of which appear only once. This specimen was cultured PBMCs, taken from culture after CMV antigen stimulation. The receptor source for this set is a human donor in good health (CMV status not recorded). Some clones in this sample may be carry-over from other donors' samples.

This clonotype has a count of ten or more. The V call is TRBV18, the J call TRBJ1-1; a possible D gene is TRBD1 (5 bases). This CDR3 has 13 residues. Trimming removed 4 bases at V and 8 bases at J, with 14 bases between. Germline values: CDR1 KGHSH, CDR2 LQKENI. The DNA for the CDR3 is TGTGCCAGCTCACGTAGCCGGGACCAGGAAGCTTTCTTT. Translating it yields CASSRSRDQEAFF.

The V call is TRBV6-2 or TRBV6-3, the J call TRBJ2-1; TRBD2 agrees at 12 bases. CDR1 is MNHEY, CDR2 SVGEGT, per germline. V lost 6 bases and J lost 0; bases outside the gene matches: 9. The CDR3 has 18 amino acids. The DNA for the CDR3 is TGTGCCAGCAGGGTTGGGACTAGCGGGCCCAGCTCCTACAATGAGCAGTTCTTC. It translates to CASRVGTSGPSSYNEQFF.

V gene TRBV7-3 combines with J gene TRBJ1-5; D might be TRBD1 (6 bases). The germline V gene has CDR1 SGHTA and CDR2 FQGTGA. This CDR3 has 15 amino acids. V was pared by 6 bases and J by 2 bases, with 14 bases between. CDR3 in amino acids: CASSPGTQRNQPQHF. The DNA of the CDR3 is TGTGCCAGCAGTCCCGGGACACAACGCAATCAGCCCCAGCATTTT.

Comment on this clonotype: One junction end disagrees with the germline gene, perhaps due to a read error. The V and J genes are TRBV7-6 and TRBJ2-1; D is uncertain. The CDR3 has 13 residues. Germline V CDR1 and CDR2: SGHVS, FNYEAQ. CDR3 DNA sequence: TGTGCTAGCAGCTTATTTCCCGGCAATGAGCAGTTCTTC. Translating it yields CASSLFPGNEQFF.

This sequence joins TRBV27 and TRBJ1-2; TRBD1 matches at 9 bases. This CDR3 region has 16 residues. CDR1 MNHEY and CDR2 SMNVEV come from the germline V gene (reference sequence). J lost 5 bases, V lost 2 bases, and 9 bases had no gene match. CDR3 protein: CASSLVGQGKSYGYTF. CDR3 nucleotides: TGTGCCAGCAGTTTAGTGGGACAGGGTAAATCTTATGGCTACACCTTC.

This chain links TRBV12-3 or TRBV12-4 with TRBJ1-2; unclear D gene. Trimming stripped 7 bases from V and 8 bases from J, with 14 bases between. This CDR3 contains 12 residues. In DNA form, the CDR3 reads TGTGCCAGCAACCCGGACCTGAGGGGCTACACCTTC. It codes for CASNPDLRGYTF.

J is TRBJ1-4 and V is TRBV7-6; 11 nucleotides align to TRBD1. The germline gives CDR1 SGHVS, CDR2 FNYEAQ. This CDR3 region has 14 residues. V gave up 8 bases and J gave up 10 bases; unmatched junction bases: 9. CDR3 DNA: TGTGCCAGCCAAAGCGGGACAGGGGGTCCAAAACTGTTTTTT. Translated: CASQSGTGGPKLFF. Full variable domain (outside the CDR3, taken from reference TRBV7-6 and TRBJ1-4): GAGVSQSPRYKVTKRGQDVALRCDPISGHVSLYWYRQALGQGPEFLTYFNYEAQQDKSGLPNDRFSAERPEGSISTLTIQRTEQRDSAMYRCASQSGTGGPKLFFGSGTQLSVL.

V gene TRBV27 combines with J gene TRBJ2-3; maybe TRBD2 (6 bases). The CDR3 extends over 16 amino acids. The germline gives CDR1 MNHEY, CDR2 SMNVEV (reference sequence). V was trimmed by 3 bases and J by 2 bases, leaving 15 bases between them. The CDR3 reads CASSLEGRSHTDTQYF. The CDR3 DNA follows: TGTGCCAGCAGTTTGGAGGGGCGAAGTCACACAGATACGCAGTATTTT.

Written as DNA, the CDR3 is TGTGCCAGCACCGCGGCGGGCCTCTCCTACAATGAGCAGTTCTTC. It codes for CASTAAGLSYNEQFF. The chain joins TRBV11-2 to TRBJ2-1; D possibly corresponds to TRBD2 (5 bases). The CDR3 spans 15 residues. CDR1 is SGHAT and CDR2 is FQNNGV in the germline V gene. V gave up 7 bases and J gave up 0 bases, with 13 bases separating them.

The rearrangement links TRBV11-2 to TRBJ2-2; 7 bases map to TRBD2. The CDR3 is 16 residues long. With 5 bases clipped from V and 0 bases from J, the junction kept 6 bases outside the gene matches. In germline, CDR1 is SGHAT, CDR2 FQNNGV. The CDR3 sequence: CASSRTAGPNTGELFF. CDR3 coding DNA: TGTGCCAGCAGCCGAACAGCGGGACCGAACACCGGGGAGCTGTTTTTT.

This clonotype was picked up a small number of times. The chain recombines TRBV19 with TRBJ1-1, with D possibly matching TRBD1 (6 bases). The length of the CDR3 is 13 residues. V gave up 6 bases and J gave up 3 bases, with 11 bases separating them. The germline V gene has CDR1 LNHDA and CDR2 SQIVND (reference sequence). The CDR3 sequence: CASSQDSYTEAFF. CDR3 sequence (DNA): TGTGCCAGTAGCCAGGACAGTTACACTGAAGCTTTCTTT.

This clonotype was observed a handful of times. The chain has TRBV27 and TRBJ2-7; D is possibly TRBD1 or TRBD2 (6 bases each). The germline V and J ends were trimmed by 3 bases and 7 bases, with 13 bases remaining between them. Germline values: CDR1 MNHEY, CDR2 SMNVEV (reference sequence). The CDR3 consists of 13 residues. CDR3 region: CASSFQGRSEQYV. CDR3 in DNA: TGTGCCAGCAGTTTCCAGGGGAGGTCGGAGCAGTACGTC.